These 4 T cell receptor beta chains share one sample of origin, sequenced in a study of cytomegalovirus exposure and HLA in healthy donors. The PCR used 60 Vbeta and 13 Jbeta primers. Assay used: immunoSEQ multiplex PCR; TCRdb lists only in-frame clones, some missing. The profile covers some 200,000 clones, with roughly 83% appearing a single time and approximately 0.71% taken by the ten largest. Sequencing used PBMCs. The origin of the receptors is a boy between 2 and 15 years old in good health and CMV-seronegative.

The chain employs TRBV6-1 and TRBJ2-3; the D is unclear. Germline V CDR1 and CDR2: MNHNS, SASEGT. V was shortened by 8 bases and J by 2 bases, with 11 bases between the two germline ends. The CDR3 runs to 13 residues. CDR3 coding DNA: TGTGCCAGCGGCGACTTCTCCACAGATACGCAGTATTTT. Protein product: CASGDFSTDTQYF.

J is TRBJ2-7 and V is TRBV27, with 7 bases identical to TRBD2. After removal of 0 bases from V and 0 bases from J, the junction contained 5 bases not matched to a gene. CDR1 and CDR2 (germline): MNHEY, SMNVEV (reference sequence). The CDR3 covers 16 residues. CDR3: CASSLSTGGLSYEQYF. CDR3 sequence (DNA): TGTGCCAGCAGTTTATCGACGGGAGGCCTCTCCTACGAGCAGTACTTC.

This chain uses TRBV30 with TRBJ1-5, with D possibly being TRBD1 (5 bases). This CDR3 is built from 17 residues. The V end lost 0 bases, the J end lost 7 bases, and 22 bases lay between the germline ends. CDR1 is GTSNPN and CDR2 is SVGIG in the germline V gene (reference sequence). CDR3 in DNA: TGTGCCTGGAGTGTAGAGGGTCGGCAGGGAGGTAGCCAGCCCCAGCATTTT. Its translation: CAWSVEGRQGGSQPQHF.

This chain uses TRBV13 with TRBJ2-3; tentatively, D is TRBD2 (5 bases). This CDR3 region has 15 residues. Germline values: CDR1 PRHDT, CDR2 FYEKMQ (reference sequence). V was clipped by 1 base and J by 6 bases, with 14 bases between them. CDR3 coding DNA: TGTGCCAGCAGCTTAGAGGGCGGACTTGGTGATACGCAGTATTTT. Translated: CASSLEGGLGDTQYF.